What follows are 27 T cell receptor beta chains derived from one specimen sequenced in a study of vaccination and CD4 T cells after COVID-19. An Oncomine TCR Beta short-read assay was used to sequence the DNA from cultured CD4+ T cells. TCRdb called the PCR reads again in MiXCR, with one record for every CDR3 protein. The sample includes about 17,000 distinct CDR3 sequences, around half seen only once; the top ten take under 15%. Time point defined: late sampling 161 to 241 days after vaccination in three convalescent patients. The treatment here: approximately 11-day PBMC culture with coronavirus spike peptide pools or control peptides (ViraFEST assay). Antigens of these TCRs are unknown. The sample here was CD4+ T cells from blood, cultured in vitro, taken about 7 months after SARS-CoV-2 vaccination. The receptors shown here come from a human donor who had recovered from COVID-19.

The DNA for the CDR3 is TGTGCCAGCAGCTTGGGAGGAGCGGGGAACACTGAAGCTTTCTTT. Translating gives CASSLGGAGNTEAFF. The chain has TRBV5-4 and TRBJ1-1; D unresolved. Germline assignment: CDR1 SGHNT and CDR2 YYREEE (reference sequence). Trimming left V 0 bases short and J 1 base short, with 10 bases between. The CDR3 is 15 amino acids.

The chain uses TRBV12-1 and TRBJ1-2. TRBV12-1 is annotated as a pseudogene. This CDR3 has 11 residues. CDR3: CASSVGGGYTF. In DNA form, the CDR3 reads TGTGCCAGCAGCGTTGGGGGTGGCTACACCTTC.

The chain recombines TRBV18 with TRBJ2-3; 10 nucleotides align to TRBD2. Germline lookup yields CDR1 KGHSH and CDR2 LQKENI. After removal of 1 base from V and 8 bases from J, the junction contained 9 bases not matched to a gene. The length of the CDR3 is 16 residues. CDR3 nucleotide sequence: TGTGCCAGCTCACCACTCCCAGCGGGGGGGCCGGGTACGCAGTATTTT. Protein: CASSPLPAGGPGTQYF.

This clonotype was seen more than once but under ten times. V is TRBV19 and J is TRBJ2-5; 8 nucleotides align to TRBD1. The germline CDR1 and CDR2 sequences are LNHDA and SQIVND (reference sequence). The CDR3 has 12 amino acids. Trimming removed 10 bases from V and 4 bases from J; junction bases left unmatched: 5. The CDR3 sequence is CATWDRSETQYF. Here the CDR3 DNA reads TGTGCCACTTGGGACAGGTCAGAGACCCAGTACTTC.

The chain is built from TRBV5-5 and TRBJ1-1; possibly TRBD1 for D (5 bases). Trimming pared 2 bases from V and 1 base from J, leaving 6 bases between. The CDR3 loop spans 13 amino acids. Germline values: CDR1 SGHKS, CDR2 YYEKEE (reference sequence). CDR3 sequence: CASSFGANTEAFF. The CDR3 bases are TGTGCCAGCAGCTTCGGGGCGAACACTGAAGCTTTCTTT.

The chain uses TRBV7-9 and TRBJ1-2, with no clear D. Germline CDR1 reads SEHNR; CDR2 reads FQNEAQ (reference sequence). Between the trimmed V and J ends, which lost 5 bases and 2 bases, there was a span of 15 bases. The CDR3 has 15 residues. CDR3 protein: CASSALRVVNYGYTF. The CDR3, as DNA: TGTGCCAGCAGCGCCCTCCGGGTCGTGAACTATGGCTACACCTTC.

The CDR3 bases are TGCAGTGCTAGTCTTTCACCGTCCTACGAGCAGTACTTC. Protein product: CSASLSPSYEQYF. The chain is built from TRBV20-1 and TRBJ2-7, with D hard to call. The length of the CDR3 is 13 residues. The V gene's germline CDR1 is DFQATT and CDR2 SNEGSKA (reference sequence). The V end lost 3 bases, the J end lost 1 base, and 10 bases lay between the germline ends.

The chain is built from TRBV6-1 and TRBJ1-2, with D possibly matching TRBD1 (5 bases). Germline V CDR1 and CDR2: MNHNS, SASEGT. CDR3 length equals 13 residues. Trimming stripped 3 bases from V and 3 bases from J, with 8 bases between. CDR3 region: CASSDPGHYGYTF. The CDR3 region has the DNA TGTGCCAGCAGTGACCCGGGACACTATGGCTACACCTTC.

This sequence joins TRBV6-1 and TRBJ1-2; 7 nucleotides align to TRBD1. The length of the CDR3 is 16 residues. Per germline, CDR1 MNHNS and CDR2 SASEGT. V was clipped by 1 base and J by 8 bases; unmatched bases: 13. The DNA for the CDR3 is TGTGCCAGCAGTGAAGGGGGAGCGGCAGGGGGGCGCGGCTACACCTTC. Translating gives CASSEGGAAGGRGYTF.

There are a few counts of this clonotype. J is TRBJ1-5 and V is TRBV10-3; 8 bases are shared with TRBD1. Unmatched junction bases numbered 6, after V lost 6 bases and J lost 8 bases. The CDR3 spans 13 residues. The V gene's germline CDR1 is ENHRY and CDR2 SYGVKD. In DNA, the CDR3 is TGTGCCATCAGACCGGGACAGGACGAGCCCCAGCATTTT. Translated, it gives CAIRPGQDEPQHF.

This clonotype was observed a single time. The genes are TRBV6-1 and TRBJ2-2, with 7 bases matching TRBD1. This CDR3 spans 12 amino acids. Germline V gives CDR1 MNHNS, CDR2 SASEGT. With 6 bases clipped from V and 7 bases from J, the junction kept 2 bases outside the gene matches. CDR3 in amino acids: CASSRQGGELFF. The CDR3 DNA reads as TGTGCCAGCAGCAGACAGGGCGGGGAGCTGTTTTTT.

The chain employs TRBV7-8 and TRBJ1-5; D remains ambiguous. Trimming stripped 8 bases from V and 2 bases from J, with 10 bases between. The CDR3 extends over 13 amino acids. The V gene's germline CDR1 is SGHVS and CDR2 FQNEAQ. For the CDR3, the DNA is TGTGCCAGCCGGGGTGAGGGCAATCAGCCCCAGCATTTT. Protein product: CASRGEGNQPQHF. Using reference TRBV7-8 and TRBJ1-5 for the parts outside the CDR3, the full variable domain is GAGVSQSPRYKVAKRGQDVALRCDPISGHVSLFWYQQALGQGPEFLTYFQNEAQLDKSGLPSDRFFAERPEGSVSTLKIQRTQQEDSAVYLCASRGEGNQPQHFGDGTRLSIL.

The rearrangement joins TRBV6-2 or TRBV6-3 to TRBJ2-7, with D perhaps TRBD1 (5 bases). The CDR3 runs 11 residues. The V and J ends lost 6 bases and 2 bases respectively, with 5 bases between them. Germline CDR1 is MNHEY and CDR2 is SVGEGT. CDR3 loop: CASRDTYEQYF. CDR3 DNA: TGTGCCAGCAGGGACACCTACGAGCAGTACTTC.

The V call is TRBV7-2, the J call TRBJ1-6; TRBD1 matches at 9 bases. V was clipped by 1 base and J by 7 bases; unmatched bases: 2. The CDR3 extends over 15 amino acids. Germline-derived CDR1 and CDR2 are SGHTA and FQGNSA. CDR3 bases: TGTGCCAGCAGCTTAGTAGGACAGGGGAATTCACCCCTCCACTTT. It codes for CASSLVGQGNSPLHF.

The J gene is TRBJ2-2, the V gene TRBV7-9, with TRBD2 matching 9 bases. The CDR3 loop spans 19 amino acids. V shed 4 bases, J shed 0 bases, and the junction held 12 bases outside the gene matches. The germline V gene encodes CDR1 SEHNR and CDR2 FQNEAQ (reference sequence). Here the CDR3 reads CASSSAGASGTTNTGELFF. The CDR3 region has the DNA TGTGCCAGCAGCTCCGCGGGAGCTAGCGGGACAACGAACACCGGGGAGCTGTTTTTT. Together with reference TRBV7-9 and TRBJ2-2, the CDR3 gives the full variable domain: DTGVSQNPRHKITKRGQNVTFRCDPISEHNRLYWYRQTLGQGPEFLTYFQNEAQLEKSRLLSDRFSAERPKGSFSTLEIQRTEQGDSAMYLCASSSAGASGTTNTGELFFGEGSRLTVL.

The chain recombines TRBV14 with TRBJ1-2; D not certain. CDR3 size: 14 residues. Germline V gives CDR1 SGHDN, CDR2 FVKESK. V lost 0 bases to trimming and J lost 4 bases, with 9 bases between them. DNA for the CDR3: TGTGCCAGCAGCCAAGACCGGGGAGGCTATGGCTACACCTTC. Translating it yields CASSQDRGGYGYTF.

The gene calls are TRBV20-1 and TRBJ2-7; perhaps TRBD1 as D (5 bases). The germline V gene has CDR1 DFQATT and CDR2 SNEGSKA (reference sequence). The CDR3 is 13 amino acids. Between the trimmed V and J ends, which lost 4 bases and 2 bases, there was a span of 12 bases. The CDR3 is CSAILDTTYEQYF. In DNA form, the CDR3 reads TGCAGTGCTATTTTGGACACCACCTACGAGCAGTACTTC.

The chain is built from TRBV7-2 and TRBJ1-6, with D unresolved. V lost 2 bases and J lost 10, with 18 bases in between. The length of the CDR3 is 16 residues. Germline lookup yields CDR1 SGHTA and CDR2 FQGNSA. The CDR3 reads CASSLLSPGLQSPLHF. CDR3 nucleotide sequence: TGTGCCAGCAGCTTATTGAGTCCAGGACTTCAGTCACCCCTCCACTTT.

This clonotype was found a few times. The chain employs TRBV7-2 and TRBJ2-7; TRBD2 matches 8 bases. This CDR3 has 13 residues. After removal of 3 bases from V and 8 bases from J, the junction contained 6 bases not matched to a gene. CDR1 SGHTA and CDR2 FQGNSA come from the germline V gene. CDR3 in DNA: TGTGCCAGCAGCTTGGACGGGAGGGTTAAGCAGTACTTC. This sequence encodes CASSLDGRVKQYF.

This clonotype was seen a few times. The gene calls are TRBV20-1 and TRBJ2-1; tentatively, D is TRBD1 (6 bases). This CDR3 is built from 14 residues. V lost 5 bases and J lost 0, with 11 bases in between. The V gene's germline CDR1 is DFQATT and CDR2 SNEGSKA (reference sequence). CDR3 DNA sequence: TGCAGTGCTGGACAGATCAGCTCCTACAATGAGCAGTTCTTC. This gives the protein CSAGQISSYNEQFF.

V is TRBV6-1 and J is TRBJ2-1; D unclear. V was shortened by 11 bases and J by 10 bases, with 24 bases between the two germline ends. This CDR3 is 14 amino acids long. Per germline, CDR1 MNHNS and CDR2 SASEGT. The CDR3 DNA reads as TGTGCCGACGACCAAAGGGCCTCTCCCCCCGAGCAGTTCTTC. It encodes CADDQRASPPEQFF.

This chain links TRBV14 with TRBJ1-6; D not resolved. The CDR3 has 14 residues. V lost 0 bases and J lost 8, with 8 bases in between. Per the germline V gene, CDR1 is SGHDN and CDR2 is FVKESK. In DNA, the CDR3 is TGTGCCAGCAGCCAAGATCCCCCCTATTCACCCCTCCACTTT. The encoded protein is CASSQDPPYSPLHF.

V is TRBV7-2 and J is TRBJ2-3; D is unclear. The germline V gene encodes CDR1 SGHTA and CDR2 FQGNSA. V was cut by 3 bases and J by 2 bases, with 6 bases left in between. The length of the CDR3 is 13 residues. The CDR3 loop reads CASSLVDTDTQYF. The CDR3 bases are TGTGCCAGCAGCTTGGTCGACACAGATACGCAGTATTTT.

This rearrangement joins TRBV6-4 to TRBJ2-3; 13 nucleotides line up with TRBD2. CDR1 is MRHNA and CDR2 is SNTAGT in the germline V gene. The CDR3 loop spans 18 amino acids. The junction had 13 bases not matched to a gene; V was cut back by 7 bases and J by 3 bases. DNA of the CDR3: TGTGCCAGCAACCCACTAGCGGGGGGGCCTCGTCCTACAGATACGCAGTATTTT. It translates to CASNPLAGGPRPTDTQYF.

V gene TRBV5-1 combines with J gene TRBJ2-5, with TRBD1 matching 11 bases. CDR3 length equals 15 residues. Unmatched junction bases numbered 3, after V lost 0 bases and J lost 5 bases. Per the germline V gene, CDR1 is SGHRS and CDR2 is YFSETQ. The CDR3 sequence is CASSLGTGGGETQYF. The CDR3, as DNA: TGCGCCAGCAGCTTGGGGACAGGGGGCGGGGAGACCCAGTACTTC.

V and J are TRBV11-1 and TRBJ2-7; D might be TRBD2 (5 bases). The germline gives CDR1 SGHAT, CDR2 FQDESV (reference sequence). The CDR3 length is 16 residues. Trimming left V 1 base short and J 3 bases short, with 16 bases between. The CDR3 here is CASSLVAAGVHYEQYF. In DNA form, the CDR3 reads TGTGCCAGCAGCTTAGTGGCCGCCGGGGTTCACTACGAGCAGTACTTC.

Worth noting for this clonotype: The junction and the germline gene differ at one end; a read error may be behind it. CDR3 in amino acids: CASSSGIGLIGTQYF. The CDR3 nucleotides read TGTGCTAGCAGCTCGGGGATAGGACTAATAGGGACCCAGTACTTC. This chain uses TRBV7-7 with TRBJ2-5; weak D call: TRBD2 (6 bases). The CDR3 contains 15 residues. Germline CDR1 reads SSHAT; CDR2 reads FNYEAQ (reference sequence).